This T cell receptor beta chain was sequenced in a study of beta chain features in type 1 diabetes. Findings and limits, study-wide: Researchers report that Type 1 diabetes patients had moderately but significantly shorter TCRB CDR3s across all four CD4+ subsets. A cDNA-based sequencing approach could over-represent cells with high TCR expression.

CDR3 length: 17 residues. J was trimmed by 1 base and V by 1 base; bases with no gene match: 4. Germline lookup yields CDR1 SGHRS and CDR2 YFSETQ. In regard to this clone: The antigen is undetermined.

Expressed TCRB transcripts were sequenced because the entire RNA isolate underwent reverse transcription. Measured with immunoSEQ multiplex PCR; TCRdb has only the in-frame clones, and not every one. The table has about 150,000 clones, 9.2% seen once. What was sequenced was central memory CD4+ T cells from blood. This sequence originates from a young man in good health. The chain carries TRBV5-1 and TRBJ2-2; 10 bases are a match to TRBD2. The CDR3 is CASSLPIAGGNTGELFF. The CDR3 DNA reads as TGCGCCAGCAGCTTGCCAATAGCGGGGGGGAACACCGGGGAGCTGTTTTTT.